This is a list of T cell receptor beta chains from one sample in a study of tumor-infiltrating lymphocytes in primary liver carcinoma. TCRdb re-analysed the multiplex PCR reads in MiXCR, keeping a single row per CDR3 protein. The sample has 100,000 to 150,000 distinct CDR3 sequences, 64% seen once; the top ten hold approximately 8.9%. Input material: liver tumor tissue from sampling region 3. Receptors were obtained from a woman in her fifties or sixties with primary liver carcinoma and hepatitis B virus infection. The CDR3 runs from the conserved cysteine through the conserved F or W. The D gene is left open where the match is weak. Some rows mark clone size as missing; the rest say once, few, many or name a class of expanded clone.

-	TRBV6-1	TRBJ2-5	-	CASSGTALSYSYF	TGTGCCAGCTCTGGGACGGCCCTCTCATACAGTTACTTC
-	TRBV21-1	TRBJ1-2	-	CASSKERTGGRYGYTF	TGTGCCAGCAGCAAAGAGCGGACAGGGGGCCGGTATGGCTACACCTTC
TRBD1	TRBV30	TRBJ1-5	-	CAWSLGQVNQPQHF	TGTGCCTGGAGCCTCGGACAGGTCAATCAGCCCCAGCATTTT
TRBD2	TRBV11-2	TRBJ2-5	many	CASSLGGTSGRGETQYF	TGTGCCAGCAGCTTAGGAGGGACTAGCGGGAGGGGAGAGACCCAGTACTTC
TRBD2	TRBV4-1	TRBJ2-7	many	CASSQISGRHYEQYF	TGCGCCAGCAGCCAAATTAGCGGGAGGCACTACGAGCAGTACTTC
-	TRBV5-1	TRBJ2-7	-	CASSLMWGRAYEQYF	TGCGCCAGCAGCTTGATGTGGGGCAGGGCCTACGAGCAGTACTTC
TRBD2	TRBV10-3	TRBJ2-2	-	CAISETSSGRKTGGLSF	TGTGCCATCAGTGAAACCTCTAGCGGGAGAAAGACCGGGGGGCTGTCTTTT
-	TRBV6-2/TRBV6-3	TRBJ2-7	many	CASSGGVEQYF	TGTGCCAGCAGCGGAGGAGTCGAGCAGTACTTC
-	TRBV11-2	TRBJ2-3	-	CASSSVAVVPITDMQYF	TGTGCCAGCTCCTCGGTAGCGGTAGTGCCTATCACAGATATGCAGTATTTT
TRBD2	TRBV5-6	TRBJ2-3	many	CASRPAPTSGRTDTQYF	TGTGCCAGCAGGCCAGCCCCCACTAGCGGGAGAACAGATACGCAGTATTTT
-	TRBV11-2	TRBJ2-3	-	CASSIEVGRDTRYF	TGTGCCAGCAGCATAGAAGTCGGCCGAGATACACGGTATTTT
-	TRBV29-1	TRBJ2-3	once	CSAERRTDTQYF	TGCAGCGCCGAACGGAGGACAGATACGCAGTATTTT
-	TRBV6-5	TRBJ1-1	many	CASSRAALGEAFF	TGTGCCAGCAGCAGAGCCGCCCTAGGGGAAGCTTTCTTT
-	TRBV12-3/TRBV12-4	TRBJ2-5	-	CASNTRGGGETQYF	TGTGCCAGCAATACCCGGGGAGGGGGTGAGACACAGTACTTC
TRBD1	TRBV29-1	TRBJ2-7	many	CSASRDRGIEQYF	TGCAGCGCCAGCCGGGACAGGGGTATCGAGCAGTACTTC
-	TRBV10-2	TRBJ2-4	-	CASSPAVSRLAKNIQYF	TGCGCCAGCAGCCCCGCCGTATCTAGGCTAGCCAAAAACATTCAGTACTTC
-	TRBV6-1	TRBJ2-7	-	CASSERLSLHSYEQYF	TGTGCCAGCAGTGAACGCCTGAGTCTACACTCCTACGAGCAATACTTC
-	TRBV28	TRBJ1-2	-	CASSLPGVFNGYTF	TGTGCCAGCAGTTTGCCAGGGGTCTTCAATGGCTACACCTTC
-	TRBV12-3/TRBV12-4	TRBJ2-3	-	CTSSLVLGGSADTQYF	TGTACTAGCAGTTTGGTTCTGGGCGGGTCCGCAGATACGCAGTATTTT
TRBD1	TRBV29-1	TRBJ2-4	-	CSCGDRDKNIQYF	TGCAGTTGCGGGGACAGGGACAAAAACATTCAGTACTTC
-	TRBV29-1	TRBJ1-1	-	CRVVFSMNTEAFF	TGCAGGGTTGTTTTCTCCATGAACACTGAAGCCTTCTTT
TRBD2	TRBV18	TRBJ2-7	-	CASSHWTSGSDEQYF	TGTGCCAGCTCACATTGGACTAGCGGGAGCGACGAGCAGTACTTC
-	TRBV6-5	TRBJ1-5	once	CASSPGALIGQSQHF	TGTGCCAGCAGTCCCGGGGCCCTTATCGGCCAGTCCCAGCATTTT
TRBD1	TRBV11-2	TRBJ2-3	-	CASNLTGQVITDTQYF	TGTGCCAGCAACTTAACCGGACAGGTGATCACAGATACGCAGTATTTT
-	TRBV6-1	TRBJ1-5	-	CASSGERNQSQHF	TGTGCCAGCAGTGGAGAACGTAATCAGTCCCAGCATTTT
-	TRBV5-4	TRBJ2-3	once	CASSRTGGGTDTQYF	TGTGCTAGCAGCCGTACTGGCGGAGGCACAGATACGCAGTATTTT
-	TRBV5-1	TRBJ2-1	few	CASSLNVGGPGNEQFF	TGCGCCAGCAGCTTGAACGTTGGGGGGCCTGGCAATGAGCAGTTCTTC
TRBD1	TRBV29-1	TRBJ2-3	many	CSGDRRGTDTQYF	TGCAGCGGGGACAGACGCGGCACAGATACGCAGTATTTT
-	TRBV30	TRBJ1-1	-	CAWSAAREAFF	TGTGCCTGGAGTGCAGCCCGTGAAGCTTTCTTT
-	TRBV7-9	TRBJ2-3	many	CASSLKIGSTDTQYF	TGTGCCAGCAGCTTAAAGATCGGTAGCACAGATACGCAGTATTTT
-	TRBV7-8	TRBJ1-4	once	CTSSPSTVEREKLFF	TGTACCAGCAGCCCCTCGACAGTGGAGCGCGAAAAACTGTTTTTT
-	TRBV4-1	TRBJ2-6	many	CASSQDWDSGANVLTF	TGCGCCAGCAGCCAAGATTGGGACTCTGGGGCCAACGTCCTGACTTTC
-	TRBV11-3	TRBJ1-1	-	CASSPGGGEVRALF	TGTGCCAGCAGCCCTGGTGGAGGGGAGGTTCGCGCTCTCTTT
TRBD2	TRBV6-1	TRBJ2-1	-	CASSHSGRAGSEQFF	TGTGCCAGCAGTCATAGCGGGAGGGCAGGGAGTGAGCAGTTCTTC
TRBD1	TRBV5-1	TRBJ2-6	few	CASSLYLTGSSGANVLTF	TGCGCCAGCAGTCTTTACTTGACAGGGTCCTCTGGGGCCAACGTCCTGACTTTC
TRBD2	TRBV6-5	TRBJ2-5	-	CASSYCSSGGFQETEYF	TGTGCCAGCAGTTACTGCTCTAGCGGGGGCTTCCAAGAGACCGAGTACTTC
-	TRBV7-3	TRBJ1-3	-	CASSLSGGAGNTIYF	TGTGCCAGCAGCTTATCCGGAGGGGCCGGAAACACCATATATTTT